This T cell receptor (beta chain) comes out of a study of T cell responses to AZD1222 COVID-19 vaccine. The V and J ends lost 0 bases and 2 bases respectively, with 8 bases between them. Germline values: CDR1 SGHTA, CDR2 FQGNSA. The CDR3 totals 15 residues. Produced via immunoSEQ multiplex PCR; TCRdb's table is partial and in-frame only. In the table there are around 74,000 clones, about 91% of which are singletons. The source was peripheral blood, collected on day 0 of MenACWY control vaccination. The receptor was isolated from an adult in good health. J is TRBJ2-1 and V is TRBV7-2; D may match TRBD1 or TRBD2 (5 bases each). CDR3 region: CASSLAGDPYNEQFF. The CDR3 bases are TGTGCCAGCAGCTTAGCAGGGGACCCCTACAATGAGCAGTTCTTC.